These 7 T cell receptor beta chains came from one sample sequenced in a study of CD8+ T cells in alopecia areata (dated by TCRdb to about 2018). Libraries came from the immunoSEQ multiplex PCR assay. RNA was extracted from all samples and reverse transcribed into cDNA, which served as template for TCR sequencing. Imported from immuneACCESS, the table was reduced by TCRdb to in-frame sequences with V and J called. These copies leave out some clones; in studies compared against another copy, an unresolved V gene accounts for under half, and the cause of the remainder is not known. The sample data list approximately 6,900 clones, and around two thirds of these were observed just once. Jointly, the top ten make up 16% of the sample. In light of the paper, this sample's time point label describes: about 4 weeks on oral tofacitinib. The treatment or condition label for this specimen denotes: oral pan-JAK inhibitor, 5-10 mg twice daily. From alopecia areata patients, peripheral blood was collected along with lesional scalp punch biopsies.

Material: skin, obtained at week 4, from a patient treated with tofacitinib. Receptors were obtained from a human donor with alopecia areata.

This chain connects TRBV5-1 to TRBJ2-3; TRBD1 matches at 7 bases. V dropped 4 bases and J dropped 3; count of bases not matched to a gene: 8. The CDR3 is 15 amino acids. CDR1 is SGHRS and CDR2 is YFSETQ in the germline V gene. Written as DNA, the CDR3 is TGCGCCAGCAGCGCCGGACAGGTGGGGACAGATACGCAGTATTTT. This gives the protein CASSAGQVGTDTQYF.

CDR3: CASSLGVSSYEQYF. For the CDR3, the DNA is TGTGCCAGCAGCTTAGGAGTCAGCTCCTACGAGCAGTACTTC. This chain links TRBV11-2 with TRBJ2-7; D is unclear. Germline V gene sequence: CDR1 SGHAT, CDR2 FQNNGV. V lost 1 base and J 0 bases, leaving 7 bases between the germline ends. The CDR3 is 14 residues long.

Only a few counts were recorded for this clone. The chain uses TRBV7-9 and TRBJ2-7; no firm D call. Germline V gene lookup returns CDR1 SEHNR and CDR2 FQNEAQ (reference sequence). The V end was cut by 0 bases, the J end by 2 bases, with 8 bases between. CDR3 length equals 14 residues. CDR3 in amino acids: CASSLAYVTYEQYF. In DNA, the CDR3 is TGTGCCAGCAGCTTAGCGTACGTTACCTACGAGCAGTACTTC.

This chain uses TRBV30 with TRBJ2-7, with 7 bases lining up with TRBD2. Germline lookup yields CDR1 GTSNPN and CDR2 SVGIG (reference sequence). The V gene end was trimmed by 3 bases and the J gene end by 4 bases; junction bases not matched to a gene: 9. This CDR3 comprises 14 residues. CDR3 loop: CAWRRSSGRYEQYF. The CDR3 region has the DNA TGTGCCTGGAGGAGATCTAGCGGACGATACGAGCAGTACTTC.

This rearrangement joins TRBV11-1 to TRBJ1-4, with D unresolved. The CDR3 runs 14 residues. The V and J ends lost 5 bases and 10 bases respectively, with 17 bases between them. Germline V gene data show CDR1 as SGHAT and CDR2 as FQDESV (reference sequence). The CDR3 DNA reads TGTGCCAGCAGCAGCCGGGCCGAGGGTGGAAAACTGTTTTTT. This codes for CASSSRAEGGKLFF.

V gene TRBV11-2 combines with J gene TRBJ1-1; tentative D call: TRBD1 (6 bases). V lost 6 bases to trimming and J lost 0 bases, with 17 bases between them. The germline CDR1 and CDR2 sequences are SGHAT and FQNNGV. This CDR3 is built from 16 residues. CDR3 bases: TGTGCCAGCAGTCATAGCAGGGGAAACATGAACACTGAAGCTTTCTTT. It codes for CASSHSRGNMNTEAFF.

The chain uses TRBV5-5 and TRBJ2-2; tentatively, D is TRBD1 (6 bases). Germline V gene lookup returns CDR1 SGHKS and CDR2 YYEKEE (reference sequence). V lost 0 bases to trimming and J lost 1 base, with 10 bases between them. CDR3 length: 16 amino acids. The CDR3 DNA sequence: TGTGCCAGCAGCTTGGCCTGGACAGAGAACACCGGGGAGCTGTTTTTT. This codes for CASSLAWTENTGELFF.